This TCR beta chain was identified in a study of PD-1 blockade in classical Hodgkin lymphoma. Regarding the study as a whole: Baseline diversity was lower in partial responders and progressors than complete responders. Patients were excluded if nivolumab began under 1 year after ASCT (the autologous transplant).

No patient escaped relapse after autologous stem cell transplantation, and brentuximab vedotin exposure varied. Sequencing was performed with immunoSEQ multiplex PCR; in TCRdb, only in-frame clones are kept and a portion is missing. The sample includes fewer than 50,000 clones, almost 90% of them seen just once. Concerning this clone: Its antigen is undetermined.

V lost 2 bases to trimming and J lost 1 base, with 8 bases between them. Looked up from germline, CDR1 is MNHEY and CDR2 is SMNVEV (reference sequence). This CDR3 has 14 amino acids. This sequence was found in a human donor with classical Hodgkin lymphoma. The rearrangement uses TRBV27 and TRBJ1-1, with D perhaps matching TRBD1 (6 bases). The sequences come from peripheral blood mononuclear cells (PBMCs), collected at baseline. The CDR3 protein is CASSLAGANTEAFF. The CDR3 DNA sequence: TGTGCCAGCAGTTTAGCGGGGGCGAACACTGAAGCTTTCTTT.